This is a list of T cell receptor beta chains from one sample in a study of T cells in Graves' hyperthyroidism and ophthalmopathy. TCRdb reanalysed the multiplex PCR reads using MiXCR and keeps one entry per CDR3 protein. The sample lists hundreds of thousands of distinct CDR3 sequences; about 14% were seen once. The sequenced sample was blood. The receptors were sampled from a woman aged 45-60 years with Graves' ophthalmopathy. The CDR3 runs from the conserved cysteine through the conserved F or W. A D gene is named only where the DNA matches it firmly.

v_call	d_call	cdr3_aa
TRBV18	TRBD1	CASSPPGTGEKLFF
TRBV6-2/TRBV6-3	TRBD2	CASSIAGGLYEQYF
TRBV20-1	TRBD1	CSLGDSRHTGELFF
TRBV12-3/TRBV12-4	.	CTSSLTQGRRDTIYF
TRBV5-1	.	CASSLTGKSSYEQYF
TRBV2	.	CASSVNPGPYEQYF
TRBV10-3	TRBD1	CAISGQGGDNEQFF
TRBV20-1	.	CSARGTYGYTF
TRBV27	.	CASSTIQGYNEQFF
TRBV5-1	.	CASSLTGSAQPQHF
TRBV10-3	.	CATRTAAHNSPLHF
TRBV27	.	CASSLWSSSPLHF
TRBV6-2/TRBV6-3	.	CASRRPSGSGANVLTF
TRBV5-5	TRBD1	CASSLEGQGFFEQYF
TRBV10-3	TRBD1	CATWDRGYEQYF
TRBV19	.	CASSPTVGEAFF
TRBV4-2	.	CASSHFGWPGTATGELFF
TRBV4-3	.	CASSQQGRTSQETQYF
TRBV2	.	CASSEALGTPWFF
TRBV6-1	.	CASSEEGASYNEQFF
TRBV20-1	.	CSARTGDTQYF
TRBV9	.	CASSVATEPHTEAFF
TRBV2	TRBD2	CASSERGGLTDTQYF
TRBV20-1	TRBD2	CSGGTSGSSYEQYF
TRBV20-1	.	CSASIPASEDTDTQYF
TRBV7-2	.	CASSSDRPTGELFF
TRBV28	.	CASSQEGTRRPQHF
TRBV10-3	TRBD1	CATVDRDNTGELFF
TRBV28	TRBD2	CASSPGTSGRNNEQFF
TRBV30	.	CAWSVGSDAYNEQFF
TRBV18	TRBD2	CASSPPPSGMNEQFF
TRBV9	TRBD2	CASSVASSGQYYNEQFF
TRBV7-9	.	CASSLELVGNEQFF
TRBV7-9	TRBD2	CASSFHGTSEDTQYF
TRBV7-9	.	CASSLEPSYTDTQYF
TRBV9	TRBD1	CASSVGQGAYEQYF
TRBV5-6	TRBD1	CASSLGGQGVGDEQFF
TRBV5-1	.	CASSLFTGLEQFF
TRBV6-1	.	CASSEDRRNQPQHF
TRBV19	TRBD2	CASSKTSGYRRDEQFF